This TCR beta chain was recovered during a study of blood T cell repertoires in COVID-19 (dated by TCRdb to about 2020). Turning to the overall study: Samples covering the acute and convalescent phases of COVID-19 were provided by collaborators in the United States, Italy and Spain. The material from the prospective study consisted of cDNA or gDNA derived from T cells, B-cell-depleted T cells, or PBMCs. Deeply sampled blood TCRbeta repertoires from subjects exposed to, actively infected with, or recovered from COVID-19 were included in the dataset. A freely available public database, intended as a resource for researchers studying the immune response to SARS-CoV-2, is where the repertoires were released. Samples came from the ongoing ImmuneRACE study (first 160 participants) plus 1,254 subjects from 6 global collaborators. Sample metadata almost always included a de-identified subject ID, COVID-19 status, age in years and sex. Where available, HLA class I and class II types were taken from metadata supplied by the sample provider and were not determined by assay-based typing.

Trimming costs V 5 bases and J 2 bases, and their ends lie 18 bases apart. From the germline V gene, CDR1 is MDHEN and CDR2 is SYDVKM. Including cysteine and phenylalanine, the CDR3 has 16 amino acids. Left in the record is the CDR3 DNA by itself, 48 bases read in frame from the first base. General study outcomes and caveats: Clinical and demographic metadata were provided uncurated, with the amount varying by source and participant.

Enrolling through a virtual design, the prospective study's participants ranged in age from roughly 18 to 95 years and lived across some 23 United States geographic areas. In the prospective study, participants were assigned to cohorts based on the clinical history participants reported in a screening survey and a study questionnaire. Exposed participants were defined as having been in contact with someone with a PCR-confirmed or clinician-diagnosed COVID-19 case within 2 weeks of study entry. In the prospective study, mobile phlebotomists collected whole blood, serum and a nasopharyngeal or oropharyngeal swab from each participant. Prospective study participants could optionally give additional blood draws and questionnaires over an approximately 2-month period. Before DNA extraction, prospective study blood samples were shipped either frozen or at room temperature. This clone was seen a single time. The target of this receptor is not known. No quality values exist for individual bases; no much larger clone is one base distant.

TCRbeta CDR3 regions were amplified from genomic DNA by means of the immunoSEQ Assay, a bias-controlled multiplex PCR. As for the authors' bioinformatics: The number of nucleated cells in each sample was estimated by amplification of reference gene primers within the assay. Sequence reads were collapsed and filtered to measure the absolute abundance of every unique TCRbeta CDR3 rearrangement. For each sample, productive Simpson clonality was calculated as the square root of Simpson's diversity index over productive rearrangements. Entries here come from immuneACCESS through TCRdb and include only in-frame sequences with V and J called. Some clones fail to appear in such tables; in the studies checked, an unresolved V gene covers under half of the shortfall, and the cause of the remainder is unknown. V, J and clone size derive from that table, while D and trimming were established from the DNA sequence. The sample yields some 270,000 clones; around 83% were counted once. Approximately 6.6% of the sample lies in the top ten.

This sequence was found in a woman between 45 and 60 years old who had been exposed to COVID-19. Sequenced: PBMCs or T cells enriched from blood (not recorded which). The rearrangement joined TRBV28 to TRBJ1-1, with no D gene named confidently. The DNA is TGTGCCAGCAGTGTGGGATTCGGGAGCCTAAACACTGAAGCTTTCTTT. Protein translation: CASSVGFGSLNTEAFF.